Following are 14 T cell receptor beta chains from one sample sequenced in a study of OX40 agonist ivuxolimab in advanced cancers. The protocol was immunoSEQ multiplex PCR, while the TCRdb copy is restricted to in-frame clones and leaves out a portion. The table records approximately 70,000 clones, approximately 91% of them present only once. This specimen consisted of CD4+ or CD8+ T cells sorted from blood, obtained in a trial of the OX40 agonist ivuxolimab. The receptors stem from an adult with an advanced solid tumor such as melanoma, head and neck, liver or kidney cancer.

J is TRBJ2-1 and V is TRBV7-3; 8 bases are a match to TRBD1. Per germline, CDR1 SGHTA and CDR2 FQGTGA. Trimming removed 5 bases from V and 5 bases from J; junction bases left unmatched: 8. The CDR3 is 15 residues long. The CDR3 nucleotides are TGTGCCAGCAGCCTCGGACAGGGTGGGCACAATGAGCAGTTCTTC. It specifies CASSLGQGGHNEQFF.

This sequence joins TRBV6-6 and TRBJ2-5, with TRBD2 as a possible D gene (5 bases). The CDR3 consists of 13 residues. The V end lost 6 bases, the J end lost 5 bases, and 13 bases lay between the germline ends. Germline V gives CDR1 MNHNY, CDR2 SVGAGI (reference sequence). As DNA, the CDR3 is TGTGCCAGCAGAGGCACTAGTGGGGAGACCCAGTACTTC. It translates to CASRGTSGETQYF.

This chain links TRBV9 with TRBJ2-3; D is uncertain. V shed 2 bases and J shed 4 bases, with 8 bases lying between them. The CDR3 runs 13 residues. The V gene's germline CDR1 is SGDLS and CDR2 YYNGEE. CDR3 region: CASSVSWPDTQYF. The CDR3 DNA sequence: TGTGCCAGCAGCGTCTCCTGGCCAGATACGCAGTATTTT.

The V call is TRBV28, the J call TRBJ1-4; D is unresolved. V lost 5 bases and J lost 4, with 8 bases in between. Germline V CDR1 and CDR2: MDHEN, SYDVKM. This CDR3 has 13 amino acids. The CDR3 loop is CASSPPVNEKLFF. In nucleotides, the CDR3 is TGTGCCAGCAGTCCCCCGGTTAATGAAAAACTGTTTTTT. The variable domain in full, completed from reference TRBV28 and TRBJ1-4, reads DVKVTQSSRYLVKRTGEKVFLECVQDMDHENMFWYRQDPGLGLRLIYFSYDVKMKEKGDIPEGYSVSREKKERFSLILESASTNQTSMYLCASSPPVNEKLFFGSGTQLSVL.

The chain joins TRBV6-5 to TRBJ1-5; a possible D gene is TRBD1 (5 bases). The germline gives CDR1 MNHEY, CDR2 SVGAGI. Trimming stripped 0 bases from V and 6 bases from J, with 9 bases between. CDR3 size: 14 residues. CDR3 amino acids: CASSYSSGGQPQHF. The CDR3 nucleotides read TGTGCCAGCAGTTACTCGTCTGGGGGTCAGCCCCAGCATTTT.

A few counts support this clone. The V call is TRBV6-6, the J call TRBJ1-4; no clear D gene. V gave up 0 bases and J gave up 4 bases, with 12 bases separating them. CDR1 MNHNY and CDR2 SVGAGI come from the germline V gene (reference sequence). The CDR3 has 16 amino acids. For the CDR3, the DNA is TGTGCCAGCAGTTACTCGCCGGGTCTAAATAATGAAAAACTGTTTTTT. As protein: CASSYSPGLNNEKLFF.

The chain uses TRBV5-8 and TRBJ2-2; TRBD1 might be the D (6 bases). The CDR3 is made up of 15 amino acids. Trimming left V 4 bases short and J 3 bases short, with 13 bases between. Germline-derived CDR1 and CDR2 are SGHTS and YDEGEE. CDR3 amino acids: CASSPTGSYTGELFF. Written as DNA, the CDR3 is TGTGCCAGCAGCCCCACAGGGTCCTACACCGGGGAGCTGTTTTTT. The complete variable domain, with remaining parts taken from reference TRBV5-8 and TRBJ2-2, reads EAGVTQSPTHLIKTRGQQATLRCSPISGHTSVYWYQQALGLGLQFLLWYDEGEERNRGNFPPRFSGRQFPNYSSELNVNALELEDSALYLCASSPTGSYTGELFFGEGSRLTVL.

This clone was seen a single time. This CDR3 reads CASKVAGFYNEQFF. Written as DNA, the CDR3 is TGTGCCAGCAAAGTAGCGGGATTCTACAATGAGCAGTTCTTC. This chain links TRBV27 with TRBJ2-1; 8 nucleotides match TRBD2. Germline assignment: CDR1 MNHEY and CDR2 SMNVEV (reference sequence). J was trimmed by 3 bases and V by 7 bases; bases with no gene match: 5. CDR3 size: 14 residues.

This clone appeared once. The chain joins TRBV5-4 to TRBJ2-3; TRBD1 might be the D (6 bases). This CDR3 is built from 16 residues. Germline values: CDR1 SGHNT, CDR2 YYREEE (reference sequence). V lost 3 bases and J 2 bases, leaving 16 bases between the germline ends. CDR3 DNA sequence: TGTGCCAGCAGCTCGCAATTGACAGGAAACACAGATACGCAGTATTTT. Its translation is CASSSQLTGNTDTQYF.

The chain joins TRBV5-1 to TRBJ2-5, with TRBD2 matching 7 bases. This CDR3 is built from 16 residues. Per germline, CDR1 SGHRS and CDR2 YFSETQ. Trimming cost V 0 bases and J 1 base; bases outside gene matches: 6. The CDR3 DNA follows: TGCGCCAGCAGCTTGGGGGGGACTACACTCCAAGAGACCCAGTACTTC. This translates into CASSLGGTTLQETQYF.

This chain joins TRBV5-4 and TRBJ1-2; a possible D gene is TRBD1 (5 bases). Trimming removed 2 bases from V and 14 bases from J, with 19 bases in between. Germline V lookup: CDR1 SGHNT, CDR2 YYREEE (reference sequence). The CDR3 contains 13 residues. Here the CDR3 DNA reads TGTGCCAGCAGCTTTGGGACCCCCACGAGGTTGACCTTC. Encoded protein: CASSFGTPTRLTF.

This chain links TRBV5-1 with TRBJ1-1; 8 nucleotides align to TRBD1. Germline-derived CDR1 and CDR2 are SGHRS and YFSETQ. V lost 4 bases and J lost 1; bases outside the gene matches: 6. This CDR3 region has 15 residues. The CDR3 DNA reads as TGCGCCAGCAGCCCACCGACAGGGGCGAACACTGAAGCTTTCTTT. This gives the protein CASSPPTGANTEAFF.

CDR3 bases: TGCAGCGGGACCGGGGGACGAACTGAAGCTTTCTTT. Amino acids: CSGTGGRTEAFF. The chain has TRBV29-1 and TRBJ1-1; a weak D match, TRBD1 (5 bases). Germline CDR1 and CDR2: SQVTM and ANQGSEA. This CDR3 is 12 amino acids long. V was shortened by 7 bases and J by 5 bases, with 14 bases between the two germline ends.

J is TRBJ1-2 and V is TRBV14; a possible D gene is TRBD1 (6 bases). Germline-derived CDR1 and CDR2 are SGHDN and FVKESK. CDR3 size: 15 residues. Trimming removed 1 base from V and 4 bases from J, with 13 bases in between. CDR3 sequence (DNA): TGTGCCAGCAGCCAAGGAACAGGGATTACCTATGGCTACACCTTC. Its protein product is CASSQGTGITYGYTF.